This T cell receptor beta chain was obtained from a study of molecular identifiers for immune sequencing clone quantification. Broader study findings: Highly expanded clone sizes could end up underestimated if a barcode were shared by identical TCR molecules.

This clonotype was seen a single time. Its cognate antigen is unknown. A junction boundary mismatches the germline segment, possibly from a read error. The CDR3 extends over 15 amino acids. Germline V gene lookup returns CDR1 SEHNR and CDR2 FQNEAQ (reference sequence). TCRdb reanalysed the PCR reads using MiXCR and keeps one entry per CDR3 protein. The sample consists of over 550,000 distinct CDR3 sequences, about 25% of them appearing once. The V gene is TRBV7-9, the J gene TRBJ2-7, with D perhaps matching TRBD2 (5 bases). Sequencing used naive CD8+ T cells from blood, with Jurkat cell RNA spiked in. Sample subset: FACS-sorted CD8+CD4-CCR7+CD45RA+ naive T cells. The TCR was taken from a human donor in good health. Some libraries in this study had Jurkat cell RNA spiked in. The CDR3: CARSLVDYIGYEQYF. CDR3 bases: TGTGCCAGGAGCTTAGTCGACTATATAGGTTACGAGCAGTACTTC.